The 15 T cell receptor beta chains below all came from one sample that was sequenced in a study of response to subunit inactivated influenza vaccine. TCRdb re-called the RT-PCR reads through MiXCR, storing one row per CDR3 protein. Among 600,000 to 850,000 distinct CDR3 sequences listed, about 15% were seen once. Material: PBMCs from blood, obtained approximately 15 days before vaccination. Every receptor here comes from a man between 45 and 60 years old who received an inactivated influenza vaccine.

The chain employs TRBV28 and TRBJ2-1; 14 bases line up with TRBD2. This CDR3 region has 13 residues. V shed 9 bases, J shed 7 bases, and the junction held 2 bases outside the gene matches. Germline lookup yields CDR1 MDHEN and CDR2 SYDVKM. CDR3 loop: CASGTSGSNEQFF. DNA of the CDR3: TGTGCCAGTGGGACTAGCGGGAGTAATGAGCAGTTCTTC.

V and J are TRBV11-2 and TRBJ2-3; 12 bases match TRBD2. The CDR3 totals 14 residues. Germline V CDR1 and CDR2: SGHAT, FQNNGV. V trimming: 1 base; J trimming: 9 bases; junction bases outside the gene matches: 2. The chain's CDR3 is CASSLASGGATQYF. CDR3 DNA: TGTGCCAGCAGCTTAGCTAGCGGGGGGGCGACGCAGTATTTT.

The gene calls are TRBV5-1 and TRBJ2-2; D gene uncertain. Germline loops: CDR1 SGHRS, CDR2 YFSETQ. Trimming stripped 0 bases from V and 6 bases from J, with 9 bases between. This CDR3 is built from 14 residues. The CDR3 region is CASSLARAPGELFF. DNA for the CDR3: TGCGCCAGCAGCTTGGCCCGGGCCCCCGGGGAGCTGTTTTTT.

This chain links TRBV7-2 with TRBJ1-5; tentative D call: TRBD1 (6 bases). The V and J ends lost 3 bases and 3 bases respectively, with 15 bases between them. Germline loops: CDR1 SGHTA, CDR2 FQGNSA. This CDR3 contains 16 residues. CDR3 bases: TGTGCCAGCAGCTTGGAAGGGGGTGGGGACAATCAGCCCCAGCATTTT. As protein: CASSLEGGGDNQPQHF.

Only a few counts were recorded for this clonotype. The V call is TRBV6-2 or TRBV6-3, the J call TRBJ2-1, with 7 bases matching TRBD2. V shed 7 bases, J shed 10 bases, and the junction held 13 bases outside the gene matches. CDR3 length equals 14 residues. Germline V gene sequence: CDR1 MNHEY, CDR2 SVGEGT. The CDR3 loop is CASKPGTTGTEQFF. In DNA form, the CDR3 reads TGTGCCAGCAAACCCGGGACTACGGGCACAGAGCAGTTCTTC.

This clonotype was detected only a few times. The V and J genes are TRBV20-1 and TRBJ2-7, with TRBD1 matching over 7 bases. The J segment lost 0 bases and the V segment lost 6 bases, leaving 8 bases of the junction unmatched. This CDR3 is built from 14 residues. Germline V gives CDR1 DFQATT, CDR2 SNEGSKA (reference sequence). The CDR3 region has the DNA TGCAGTGCGTTGGGACAGAGGAGCTCCTACGAGCAGTACTTC. Translation gives CSALGQRSSYEQYF.

The chain combines TRBV4-2 with TRBJ2-7; D not resolved. V was trimmed by 3 bases and J by 6 bases, leaving 12 bases between them. The CDR3 totals 13 residues. Germline values: CDR1 LGHNA, CDR2 YNFKEQ. The CDR3: CASSHPASGEQYF. The CDR3 DNA is TGTGCCAGCAGCCACCCCGCGTCAGGCGAGCAGTACTTC.

This clonotype was seen a few times. This sequence joins TRBV18 and TRBJ2-1, with 10 bases matching TRBD1. The CDR3 has 16 amino acids. Germline V lookup: CDR1 KGHSH, CDR2 LQKENI. The junction had 11 bases not matched to a gene; V was cut back by 2 bases and J by 10 bases. The CDR3 reads CASSPTLGQGPNEQFF. In DNA form, the CDR3 reads TGTGCCAGCTCACCAACATTGGGACAGGGGCCCAACGAGCAGTTCTTC.

DNA for the CDR3: TGCAGTGCTTCCCCGGACAGGGGAATTCACTACGAGCAGTACTTC. Amino acids: CSASPDRGIHYEQYF. The V call is TRBV20-1, the J call TRBJ2-7; 9 positions match TRBD1. Trimming cost V 5 bases and J 3 bases; bases outside gene matches: 11. CDR1 and CDR2 (germline): DFQATT, SNEGSKA (reference sequence). This CDR3 is built from 15 residues.

This clonotype came up many times. J is TRBJ2-3 and V is TRBV4-1; 7 bases map to TRBD2. V lost 0 bases and J lost 2; bases outside the gene matches: 5. The CDR3 is 16 residues long. Germline V CDR1 and CDR2: MGHRA, YSYEKL. The CDR3, as DNA: TGCGCCAGCAGCCAAGATCCTAGCGGAACCACAGATACGCAGTATTTT. This gives the protein CASSQDPSGTTDTQYF.

The J gene is TRBJ2-1, the V gene TRBV7-9; weak D call: TRBD2 (5 bases). Germline V gene sequence: CDR1 SEHNR, CDR2 FQNEAQ (reference sequence). The length of the CDR3 is 15 residues. Trimming shortened V by 4 bases and J by 6 bases, and 16 bases separated the two germline ends. CDR3 sequence: CASSSWGVEVNEQFF. DNA of the CDR3: TGTGCCAGCAGCTCGTGGGGAGTTGAGGTCAATGAGCAGTTCTTC.

This clonotype came up many times. The J gene is TRBJ2-3, the V gene TRBV9; 13 nucleotides agree with TRBD2. This CDR3 contains 16 residues. The germline V gene has CDR1 SGDLS and CDR2 YYNGEE. The V gene end was trimmed by 6 bases and the J gene end by 4 bases; junction bases not matched to a gene: 8. This CDR3 is CASTDGLAGVADTQYF. Written as DNA, the CDR3 is TGTGCCAGCACCGATGGACTAGCGGGAGTTGCAGATACGCAGTATTTT.

The chain has TRBV15 and TRBJ1-5; D unclear. From germline, CDR1 is LNHNV and CDR2 YYDKDF (reference sequence). Trimming cost V 1 base and J 0 bases, with 10 bases left between them. This CDR3 is built from 16 residues. The CDR3 coding sequence is TGTGCCACCAGCAGAGGAAACAGCTATAGCAATCAGCCCCAGCATTTT. Translating gives CATSRGNSYSNQPQHF.

The table lists this clonotype with many counts. The chain links TRBV5-1 to TRBJ2-7; no clear D. The V gene lost 0 bases and the J gene lost 3 bases, with 7 bases spanning the gap. The CDR3 is 13 residues long. Germline CDR1 and CDR2: SGHRS and YFSETQ. Here the CDR3 reads CASSLGLNYEQYF. The CDR3 DNA sequence: TGCGCCAGCAGCTTGGGACTTAACTACGAGCAGTACTTC.

The sample holds many counts of this clonotype. This chain connects TRBV5-6 to TRBJ2-3; no clear D. CDR1 and CDR2 (germline): SGHDT, YYEEEE. With 5 bases removed from V and 2 bases from J, the gap between germline ends came to 3 bases. CDR3 length equals 11 residues. The CDR3 DNA sequence: TGTGCCAGCAGTACCACAGATACGCAGTATTTT. It translates to CASSTTDTQYF.